This T cell receptor (beta chain) was recovered during a study of tumor and adjacent non-tumor tissue in lung cancer. No cell sorting was done before RNA was extracted from the tissue. Three rounds of nested PCR, following a modified ARM-PCR protocol, produced the TCRbeta library. TCRdb recomputed calls from the multiplex PCR reads with MiXCR, one row per CDR3 protein. In the table there are 91,000 or so distinct CDR3 sequences, approximately 70% of which are singletons. Looked up from germline, CDR1 is SGHNT and CDR2 is YYREEE (reference sequence). CDR3 length: 14 residues. This clonotype was observed a single time. Mismatch with germline at one junction end may stem from a read error.

Input material: lung tumor tissue. The chain combines TRBV5-4 with TRBJ2-5; 7 bases agree with TRBD1. The TCR originated in a man in his fifties or sixties with non-small cell lung cancer. CDR3 nucleotides: TGTGCCAGCGAGACAGGGACGGCCCAAGAGACACAGTACTTC. Protein product: CASETGTAQETQYF. Full variable domain (outside the CDR3, taken from reference TRBV5-4 and TRBJ2-5): ETGVTQSPTHLIKTRGQQVTLRCSSQSGHNTVSWYQQALGQGPQFIFQYYREEENGRGNFPPRFSGLQFPNYSSELNVNALELDDSALYLCASETGTAQETQYFGPGTRLLVL.